This record concerns one T cell receptor beta chain sequence. No cognate antigen has been identified for it. The sample holds no much larger clone one base away, and base qualities are not on file. This entry belongs to a study of OX40 agonist ivuxolimab in advanced cancers. For the study in its entirety: Ivuxolimab, which targeted the costimulatory receptor OX40 (CD134), was an agonistic, fully human IgG2 monoclonal antibody. The paper describes the monotherapy dose-escalation part (N = 52 patients) of the phase I trial of ivuxolimab. Intravenous ivuxolimab was administered to patients every 2 weeks at six dose levels: 0.01, 0.1, 0.3, 1.5, 3 and 10 mg/kg. Of the roughly 51 patients in dose escalation, 19 had hepatocellular carcinoma, some 15 had melanoma, 9 had renal cell carcinoma and 9 had head and neck cancer. A male proportion of approximately 83% and a mean age of about 60 years, ranging from about 23 to 79, were recorded for the dose-escalation cohort. Partial responses occurred in three dose-escalation patients, of whom one had hepatocellular carcinoma and two had cutaneous melanoma. The purpose of peripheral TCRbeta sequencing was to test whether ivuxolimab changed TCR sequence diversity and led to clonal T-cell expansion. Patients were allowed to have had prior anti-PD-1, anti-PD-L1 or anti-CTLA-4 therapy, and approximately 40% of the dose-escalation patients had previously received checkpoint inhibitors. The investigation overall reported the following: After ivuxolimab, expanded clones were on average more numerous among CD8+ T cells than among CD4+ T cells. Low levels of normalized T-cell clonal expansion were also seen in some patients who did not respond. The antigen specificity of the peripheral T cells that underwent clonal expansion was not determined. Clonal expansion of both CD4+ and CD8+ blood T cells was observed from baseline to week 6 at doses 0.1 to 3.0 mg/kg. In the 0.1-3.0 mg/kg groups, partial responders were among the patients with the lowest normalized peripheral clonal expansion, particularly in CD8+ T cells.

Genomic DNA was extracted from sorted cells for sequencing of the TCRbeta CDR3 region. TCRbeta CDR3 regions were sequenced using the immunoSEQ Assay. TCRdb carries this immuneACCESS record with in-frame sequences only. Its versions omit some clonotypes, under half of them owing to an unresolved V gene in the studies checked, with the rest unexplained. The table for this sample lists around 90,000 clones; roughly 87% of them were counted only once. In total, the top ten clones hold under 0.35% of the sample. V is pared back by 0 bases and J by 5 bases, with 12 bases lying between the germline termini. The CDR3, from cysteine to phenylalanine, totals 15 residues. Only the CDR3 DNA is retained, 45 bases long and in frame from the first base. The germline V gene specifies SGHRS as CDR1 and YFSETQ as CDR2. Patients with autoimmune disease history or receiving systemic immunosuppression were excluded from the trial. Peripheral blood for TCR sequencing was collected from all dose cohorts at baseline, on cycle 4 day 1, and on cycle 7 day 1. The samples were drawn from a first-in-human, open-label, multicenter phase I dose-escalation trial of ivuxolimab. Adults with locally advanced or metastatic head and neck squamous cell, hepatocellular, melanoma or renal cell carcinoma were enrolled in the trial. Before TCR sequencing, CD4+ and CD8+ T cells were separately sorted from peripheral blood.

The chain joins TRBV5-1 to TRBJ2-1; the D gene remains uncertain. The clonotype comes from an adult with an advanced solid tumor such as melanoma, head and neck, liver or kidney cancer. This specimen consisted of CD4+ or CD8+ T cells sorted from blood, obtained in a trial of the OX40 agonist ivuxolimab. The CDR3 loop reads CASSLDPGVHNEQFF. The DNA sequence follows: TGCGCCAGCAGCTTGGACCCTGGGGTCCACAATGAGCAGTTCTTC.